This T cell receptor (beta chain) was documented in a study of cytomegalovirus exposure and HLA in healthy donors. Only a few counts were recorded for this clone. Vbeta (60) and Jbeta (13) primers were used in the PCR. Clones were read by immunoSEQ multiplex PCR, and TCRdb kept only the in-frame ones, dropping some. This sample carries 150,000 to 200,000 clones, 81% of them seen once, and the ten largest clones take 3.4%. The TCR originated in a man aged 35 to 55 in good health and CMV-seropositive. The source material was PBMCs.

Here the CDR3 reads CASREGAGVNEQFF. The DNA of the CDR3 is TGCGCCAGCAGGGAAGGGGCAGGGGTCAATGAGCAGTTCTTC. The chain couples TRBV4-1 to TRBJ2-1; D possibly corresponds to TRBD1 (6 bases). The CDR3 has 14 residues. Trimming stripped 6 bases from V and 6 bases from J, with 15 bases between. Germline CDR1 MGHRA, CDR2 YSYEKL.